The 4 T cell receptor beta chains below were found in one sample sequenced in a study of T cells in Graves' hyperthyroidism and ophthalmopathy. There were TCR beta CDR3 regions amplified from RNA transcripts. HTBI primers were used for first-round RT-PCR of the TCR CDR3. TCRdb redid the calling of the multiplex PCR reads with MiXCR, one entry per CDR3 protein. The repertoire has under 400,000 distinct CDR3 sequences, 16% of them found once; the top ten carry around a third. Sequences were obtained from blood. These receptors came from a man aged 25-45 years with Graves' hyperthyroidism.

This clonotype was detected ten times or more. CDR3 residues: CASSVGGGGRTTGELFF. The CDR3 DNA is TGTGCCAGCAGCGTAGGAGGGGGAGGGAGGACCACCGGGGAGCTGTTTTTT. V is TRBV2 and J is TRBJ2-2; D might be TRBD2 (7 bases). The length of the CDR3 is 17 residues. Germline loops: CDR1 SNHLY, CDR2 FYNNEI. Trimming took 6 bases from V and 4 from J, leaving 21 bases between them.

This chain joins TRBV20-1 and TRBJ2-2, with 11 bases lining up with TRBD2. The CDR3 spans 16 residues. The germline V gene has CDR1 DFQATT and CDR2 SNEGSKA (reference sequence). V was pared by 0 bases and J by 7 bases, with 7 bases of the junction left unmatched. CDR3 protein: CSARDWTSGFGGELFF. Here the CDR3 DNA reads TGCAGTGCTAGAGATTGGACTAGCGGGTTCGGCGGGGAGCTGTTTTTT.

In this sample, this clonotype turned up many times. The chain joins TRBV6-1 to TRBJ2-3; TRBD2 agrees at 10 bases. CDR1 is MNHNS and CDR2 is SASEGT in the germline V gene. With 5 bases clipped from V and 0 bases from J, the junction kept 2 bases outside the gene matches. This CDR3 region has 15 residues. In nucleotides, the CDR3 is TGTGCCAGCAGTTCTAGCGGGAGAAGCACAGATACGCAGTATTTT. Encoded protein: CASSSSGRSTDTQYF.

The sample holds a few counts of this clonotype. For the CDR3, the DNA is TGCAGTGCTAGAAGGCTGGACAGCTCCTACGAGCAGTACTTC. It translates to CSARRLDSSYEQYF. The chain recombines TRBV20-1 with TRBJ2-7; D might be TRBD1 (6 bases). The CDR3 length is 14 residues. V was pared by 2 bases and J by 0 bases, with 11 bases between. Germline assignment: CDR1 DFQATT and CDR2 SNEGSKA (reference sequence).